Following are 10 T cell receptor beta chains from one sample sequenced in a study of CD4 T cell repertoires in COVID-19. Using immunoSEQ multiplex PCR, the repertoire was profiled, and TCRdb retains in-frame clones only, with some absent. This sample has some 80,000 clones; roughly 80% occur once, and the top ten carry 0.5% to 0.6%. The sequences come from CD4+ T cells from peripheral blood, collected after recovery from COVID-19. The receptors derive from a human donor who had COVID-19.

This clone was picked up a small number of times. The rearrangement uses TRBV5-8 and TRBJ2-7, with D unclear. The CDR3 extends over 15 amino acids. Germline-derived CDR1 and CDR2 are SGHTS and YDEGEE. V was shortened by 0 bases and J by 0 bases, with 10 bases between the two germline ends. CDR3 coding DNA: TGTGCCAGCAGCTTGGGGAACCCTTTCTCCTACGAGCAGTACTTC. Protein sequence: CASSLGNPFSYEQYF.

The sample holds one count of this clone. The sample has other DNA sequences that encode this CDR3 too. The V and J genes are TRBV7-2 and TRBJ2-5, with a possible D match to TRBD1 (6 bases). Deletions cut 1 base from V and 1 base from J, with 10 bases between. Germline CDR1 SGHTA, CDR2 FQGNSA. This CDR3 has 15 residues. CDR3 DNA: TGTGCCAGCAGCTTAGAGGGGACATTCCAAGAGACCCAGTACTTC. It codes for CASSLEGTFQETQYF.

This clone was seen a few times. The DNA for the CDR3 is TGTGCCAGCAGCGAGGGACTAGCGGGGGTCGGTAGCACAGATACGCAGTATTTT. Translating gives CASSEGLAGVGSTDTQYF. The chain joins TRBV5-4 to TRBJ2-3, with 14 nucleotides matching TRBD2. Germline CDR1 reads SGHNT; CDR2 reads YYREEE (reference sequence). With 4 bases clipped from V and 0 bases from J, the junction kept 7 bases outside the gene matches. The CDR3 runs 18 residues.

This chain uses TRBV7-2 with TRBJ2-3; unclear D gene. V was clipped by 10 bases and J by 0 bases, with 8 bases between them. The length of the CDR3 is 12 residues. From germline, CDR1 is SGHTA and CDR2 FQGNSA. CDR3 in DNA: TGTGCCACCCGGGCGAGCACAGATACGCAGTATTTT. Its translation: CATRASTDTQYF.

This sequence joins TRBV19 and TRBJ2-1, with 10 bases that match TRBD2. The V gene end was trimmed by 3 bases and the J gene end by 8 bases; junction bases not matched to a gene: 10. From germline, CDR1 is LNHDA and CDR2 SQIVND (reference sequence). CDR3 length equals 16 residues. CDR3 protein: CASSMIIAGGRDEQFF. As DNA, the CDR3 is TGTGCCAGTAGTATGATAATAGCGGGAGGTCGAGATGAGCAGTTCTTC.

The CDR3: CASSGPWGGDTQYF. CDR3 sequence (DNA): TGTGCCAGCAGCGGACCGTGGGGGGGGGATACGCAGTATTTT. J is TRBJ2-3 and V is TRBV9; TRBD2 aligns across 7 bases. V shed 3 bases, J shed 6 bases, and the junction held 7 bases outside the gene matches. In germline, CDR1 is SGDLS, CDR2 YYNGEE. The CDR3 spans 14 residues.

The CDR3 spells CASSQDPFSTSGAYNEQFF. The CDR3 DNA reads TGTGCCAGCAGCCAAGATCCGTTTTCGACTAGCGGGGCGTACAATGAGCAGTTCTTC. The chain couples TRBV3-1 (or the pseudogene TRBV3-2) to TRBJ2-1; 11 bases align to TRBD2. V shed 0 bases, J shed 4 bases, and the junction held 11 bases outside the gene matches. Germline CDR1 LGHDT, CDR2 YNNKEL (reference sequence). The CDR3 contains 19 residues.

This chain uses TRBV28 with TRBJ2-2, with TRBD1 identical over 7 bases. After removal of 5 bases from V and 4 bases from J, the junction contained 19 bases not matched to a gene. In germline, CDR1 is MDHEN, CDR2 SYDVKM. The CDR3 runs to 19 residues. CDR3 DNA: TGTGCCAGCAGTCTGACACCCACAGGGGCGAGAGGTCTCACCGGGGAGCTGTTTTTT. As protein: CASSLTPTGARGLTGELFF.

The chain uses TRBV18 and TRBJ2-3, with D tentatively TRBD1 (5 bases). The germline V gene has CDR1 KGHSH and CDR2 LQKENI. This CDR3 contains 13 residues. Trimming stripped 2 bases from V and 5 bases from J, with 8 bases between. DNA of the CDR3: TGTGCCAGCTCACCAATTCAGGGAGATACGCAGTATTTT. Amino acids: CASSPIQGDTQYF.

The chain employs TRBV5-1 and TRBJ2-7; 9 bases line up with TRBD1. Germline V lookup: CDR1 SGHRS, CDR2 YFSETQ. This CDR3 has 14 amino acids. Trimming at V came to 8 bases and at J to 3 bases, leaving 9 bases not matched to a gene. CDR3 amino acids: CASHSGQGRYEQYF. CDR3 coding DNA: TGCGCCAGTCATTCTGGACAGGGGCGCTACGAGCAGTACTTC. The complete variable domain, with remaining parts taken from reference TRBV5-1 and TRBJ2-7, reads KAGVTQTPRYLIKTRGQQVTLSCSPISGHRSVSWYQQTPGQGLQFLFEYFSETQRNKGNFPGRFSGRQFSNSRSEMNVSTLELGDSALYLCASHSGQGRYEQYFGPGTRLTVT.